A single sample is the source of the 25 T cell receptor delta chains below, sequenced in a study of γδ T cells in repeated Plasmodium falciparum infection. TCRdb re-processed the multiplex PCR reads via CATT. This repertoire shows 70,000 to 95,000 delta-chain clones, 1.4% found once; its top ten account for approximately 10%. Vgamma9/Vdelta2+ and Vdelta2-negative gammadelta T cells were flow-sorted from PBMC for bulk sequencing. Source material: gamma-delta T cells from blood. The origin of the receptors is a pool of human donors (malaria-infected and uninfected, not separated).

At least ten counts were recorded for this clone. V and J are TRDV1 and TRDJ3; D might be TRDD3 (9 bases). Germline values: CDR1 TSWWSYY, CDR2 QGS. Trimming took 1 base from V and 1 from J, leaving 38 bases between them. The CDR3 covers 27 residues. In nucleotides, the CDR3 is TGTGCTCTTGGGGAACCCACTTCCTACACAGAAAGTACTGGGGGAACCGCACAGTCCTGGGACACCCGACAGATGTTTTTC. Residues: CALGEPTSYTESTGGTAQSWDTRQMFF.

Many counts were recorded for this clone. The chain recombines TRDV2 with TRDJ1, with D tentatively TRDD3 (6 bases). The CDR3 contains 16 residues. CDR1 is GEAIGNYY, CDR2 EKD, per germline. The V end lost 0 bases, the J end lost 2 bases, and 15 bases lay between the germline ends. This chain's CDR3 is CACDTLGARRTDKLIF. The CDR3 DNA reads as TGTGCCTGTGACACCTTGGGGGCGAGGAGGACCGATAAACTCATCTTT.

This clone was recorded a few times. With a far larger clone one base away, a read error is the likely cause. Additional DNA sequences in this sample encode the identical CDR3. The chain is built from TRDV2 and TRDJ1; 10 nucleotides line up with TRDD3. TCRdb supplies no J gene; here it was assigned by aligning the nucleotide sequence to germline. CDR1 is GEAIGNYY, CDR2 EKD, per germline. The CDR3 runs 21 residues. V gave up 0 bases and J gave up 1 base; unmatched junction bases: 19. The CDR3 sequence: CACDTLTLSVLGDNRTDKLIF. The CDR3 bases are TGTGCCTGTGACACCCTCACCTTATCTGTGCTGGGGGATAATCGCACCGATAAACTCATCTTT.

A note on this clone: TCRdb's protein, taken from a much larger clone, differs from this DNA's translation at residue 13, likely owing to a read error; the protein displayed comes from the DNA. The chain is built from TRDV1 and TRDJ1; the D call may be TRDD2 or TRDD3 (7 bases each). The ends were cut back, 0 bases at V and 2 bases at J, with 28 bases in the middle. From germline, CDR1 is TSWWSYY and CDR2 QGS. The CDR3 spans 21 residues. The CDR3 spells CALGELKSFLKYSGDTDKLIF. The CDR3 DNA is TGTGCTCTTGGGGAACTGAAGAGCTTCCTAAAGTACTCGGGGGATACCGATAAACTCATCTTT.

Comments on this clone: TCRdb assigns this DNA the protein of a much larger clone, which departs from its translation at residue 10; this likely reflects a read error, and the protein shown comes from translating the DNA. This chain uses TRDV1 with TRDJ1, with unresolved D. No J gene is reported in TCRdb; it was inferred here by comparing the DNA with germline. Per germline, CDR1 TSWWSYY and CDR2 QGS. The CDR3 length is 19 residues. V was pared by 0 bases and J by 0 bases, with 20 bases between. In DNA, the CDR3 is TGTGCTCTTGGGGAACTAATTACGTACCGGATCCCGTACACCGATAAACTCATCTTT. Its translation is CALGELITYRIPYTDKLIF.

This clone was counted at least ten times. The sample has other DNA sequences that encode this CDR3 too. V is TRDV1 and J is TRDJ1, with 7 bases fitting TRDD2. Per germline, CDR1 TSWWSYY and CDR2 QGS. V lost 3 bases and J lost 1; bases outside the gene matches: 17. The CDR3 runs 19 residues. CDR3 sequence: CALGDNLPSSFQFTDKLIF. For the CDR3, the DNA is TGTGCTCTTGGGGATAACCTGCCTTCCTCTTTTCAGTTCACCGATAAACTCATCTTT.

This clone was picked up a small number of times. TCRdb's protein, taken from a much larger clone, differs from this DNA's translation at residue 5, likely owing to a read error; the protein displayed comes from the DNA. This chain joins TRDV2 and TRDJ1, with 9 bases lining up with TRDD3. The J gene, left out of TCRdb, was set here by checking the DNA against germline. Germline values: CDR1 GEAIGNYY, CDR2 EKD. This CDR3 has 17 amino acids. V trimming: 3 bases; J trimming: 3 bases; junction bases outside the gene matches: 13. CDR3 loop: CACDSSRTGGYPDKLIF. The CDR3 DNA follows: TGTGCCTGTGACTCATCACGCACGGGGGGATACCCCGATAAACTCATCTTT.

This clone came up many times. The chain couples TRDV1 to TRDJ1; TRDD3 is a possible D gene (6 bases). V lost 8 bases to trimming and J lost 3 bases, with 22 bases between them. In germline, CDR1 is TSWWSYY, CDR2 QGS. This CDR3 is 16 amino acids long. The CDR3 bases are TGTGCTCTTTACCTACTAGGACTGGGTTTTCCCGATAAACTCATCTTT. Translated, it gives CALYLLGLGFPDKLIF.

This clone occurred a few times. A far larger clone is off by one base, so a read error is likely. The same CDR3 can be traced to other DNA sequences in this sample. This chain joins TRDV2 and TRDJ1; 7 bases align to TRDD3. Here the J gene was assigned by germline matching of the DNA, as TCRdb has none. V lost 1 base to trimming and J lost 1 base; unmatched junction nucleotides: 14. The germline gives CDR1 GEAIGNYY, CDR2 EKD. The CDR3 runs to 18 residues. The CDR3 DNA reads TGTGCCTGTGACACTCTGCAAAGGACTGGGGACCTCACCGATAAACTCATCTTT. Protein: CACDTLQRTGDLTDKLIF.

This clone has more than one count but fewer than ten. TCRdb's protein, taken from a much larger clone, differs from this DNA's translation at residue 8, likely owing to a read error; the protein displayed comes from the DNA. The chain recombines TRDV2 with TRDJ1; 11 nucleotides line up with TRDD3. The J gene, left out of TCRdb, was set here by checking the DNA against germline. The CDR3 length is 22 residues. J was trimmed by 2 bases and V by 6 bases; bases with no gene match: 28. Germline V CDR1 and CDR2: GEAIGNYY, EKD. CDR3 sequence (DNA): TGTGCCTGTTGGCATCCTACGCCTTCTAGGTCTACTGGGGGATATTTTACCGATAAACTCATCTTT. Translated: CACWHPTPSRSTGGYFTDKLIF.

As to this clone: The amino acid sequence in TCRdb belongs to a much larger clone and departs from this DNA's translation at residue 16, likely a sequencing read error; the sequence shown is translated from the DNA. The V call is TRDV1, the J call TRDJ3; TRDD3 matches at 11 bases. The V gene's germline CDR1 is TSWWSYY and CDR2 QGS. The CDR3 has 19 amino acids. The CDR3 loop is CALGEKLLGDIWDTRRMFF. CDR3 nucleotides: TGTGCTCTTGGGGAAAAGTTACTGGGGGATATATGGGACACCCGACGGATGTTTTTC.

This clone is medium-sized (0.01 to 0.1%) by share. The sample holds other DNA sequences that translate to the same CDR3. J is TRDJ1 and V is TRDV2; a possible D gene is TRDD3 (6 bases). The length of the CDR3 is 21 residues. In germline, CDR1 is GEAIGNYY, CDR2 EKD. V lost 3 bases and J lost 0, with 31 bases in between. This CDR3 is CACDPLHVSGVKVPYTDKLIF. The CDR3 DNA follows: TGTGCCTGTGACCCTCTACACGTGTCTGGGGTAAAAGTGCCGTACACCGATAAACTCATCTTT.

A word on this clone: TCRdb's entry gives the protein of a much larger clone, which mismatches this DNA's translation at residue 12, likely from a read error; the protein reported here is translated from the DNA. This CDR3 is CALGEDLFLGEDKLIF. As DNA, the CDR3 is TGTGCTCTTGGGGAAGATCTTTTTCTGGGGGAAGATAAACTCATCTTT. The chain employs TRDV1 and TRDJ1; 8 bases fit TRDD3. V shed 2 bases, J shed 5 bases, and the junction held 10 bases outside the gene matches. The CDR3 is 16 amino acids. Germline V gene data show CDR1 as TSWWSYY and CDR2 as QGS.

As to this clone: The protein TCRdb lists belongs to a much larger clone and differs from this DNA's translation at residue 5, which points to a read error; the protein shown is made from the DNA. V usage is TRDV2 and J usage is TRDJ1, with 10 bases fitting TRDD3. TCRdb lists no J gene, so it was determined here by aligning the DNA to germline. The CDR3 covers 19 residues. The germline V gene encodes CDR1 GEAIGNYY and CDR2 EKD. V lost 3 bases to trimming and J lost 0 bases; unmatched junction nucleotides: 15. CDR3 nucleotide sequence: TGTGCCTGTGACGCCGTGGGAATACTGGGGGATGAGTACACCGATAAACTCATCTTT. Its protein is CACDAVGILGDEYTDKLIF.

On this clone itself: A read error likely explains why the TCRdb protein, taken from a much larger clone, differs from this DNA's translation at residue 13; the protein shown is translated from the DNA. The chain has TRDV2 and TRDJ1, with D perhaps matching TRDD2 (9 bases). TCRdb supplies no J gene; here it was assigned by aligning the nucleotide sequence to germline. Per germline, CDR1 GEAIGNYY and CDR2 EKD. The CDR3 has 20 residues. V dropped 3 bases and J dropped 0 bases, with 28 bases sitting between them. CDR3 DNA sequence: TGTGCCTGTGACGCCAGGGCCTTCCTACGAGGGATACGGCACACCGATAAACTCATCTTT. It encodes CACDARAFLRGIRHTDKLIF.

The chain is built from TRDV1 and TRDJ2, with 9 bases lining up with TRDD3. Matching the DNA to germline supplied the J gene, which TCRdb does not give. Germline loops: CDR1 TSWWSYY, CDR2 QGS. V lost 2 bases, J lost 0 bases, and 13 bases stayed unmatched. There are 20 residues in the CDR3. The CDR3 DNA reads TGTGCTCTTGGGGAAAAGGGTGGCTGGGGGATTCAAGCTTTGACAGCACAACTCTTCTTT. It yields the protein CALGEKGGWGIQALTAQLFF.

On this clone itself: The translation of this DNA and the TCRdb protein of a much larger clone differ at residue 3, probably owing to a read error; the protein shown here is translated from the DNA. J is TRDJ1 and V is TRDV1, with 9 bases fitting TRDD3. This CDR3 region has 20 residues. Germline CDR1 is TSWWSYY and CDR2 is QGS. The chain's CDR3 is CAIGGRGSFWGIHYTDKLIF. The DNA of the CDR3 is TGTGCTATTGGGGGGAGGGGTTCTTTCTGGGGGATTCATTACACCGATAAACTCATCTTT.

About this clone itself: The protein held in TCRdb is that of a much larger clone and does not match this DNA's translation at residue 7, likely because of a read error; the protein shown is translated from the DNA. V gene TRDV2 combines with J gene TRDJ3, with TRDD3 matching 12 bases. TCRdb leaves out the J gene; it was filled in here by matching the DNA to germline. Losses at the gene ends were 0 bases for V and 2 bases for J; bases not matched to a gene: 10. Per the germline V gene, CDR1 is GEAIGNYY and CDR2 is EKD. This CDR3 spans 21 amino acids. The CDR3 loop is CACDTGSTGGYRPWDTRQMFF. CDR3 in DNA: TGTGCCTGTGACACCGGTAGCACTGGGGGATACAGGCCCTGGGACACCCGACAGATGTTTTTC.

This clone was observed many times. The chain is built from TRDV1 and TRDJ1, with 10 positions matching TRDD3. The J gene is not listed in TCRdb, so it was assigned here from a DNA match to germline. V shed 0 bases, J shed 0 bases, and the junction held 28 bases outside the gene matches. CDR1 is TSWWSYY and CDR2 is QGS in the germline V gene. The CDR3 spans 25 residues. DNA for the CDR3: TGTGCTCTTGGGGAACTAAGGGGGGCCTTGCCCTTCTACTGGGGGATGCCCCCTAACACCGATAAACTCATCTTT. This encodes CALGELRGALPFYWGMPPNTDKLIF.

As to this clone: The mismatch at residue 9 between this DNA's translation and the TCRdb protein of a much larger clone likely reflects a read error; the protein shown is translated from the DNA. V usage is TRDV1 and J usage is TRDJ1; 9 bases align to TRDD3. The J gene is absent in TCRdb and was assigned here via DNA matching to germline. The ends lost 3 bases at V and 2 bases at J; junction bases unmatched: 22. This CDR3 spans 21 amino acids. CDR1 and CDR2 from the germline V gene are TSWWSYY and QGS. As DNA, the CDR3 is TGTGCTCTTGGGGATTCTACGGGAGTTTACTGGGGGACTAGGGGGACCGATAAACTCATCTTT. The encoded protein is CALGDSTGVYWGTRGTDKLIF.

This clone has ten or more counts. This sequence is one base from a far larger clone and is likely a read error. The same CDR3 also results from other DNA sequences found in this sample. CDR3 nucleotides: TGTGCTCTTGGGGAATTAGTCCTACCCGTCGCGGGACCCGATAAACTCATCTTT. Encoded protein: CALGELVLPVAGPDKLIF. The rearrangement uses TRDV1 and TRDJ1; perhaps TRDD2 as D (6 bases). The germline gives CDR1 TSWWSYY, CDR2 QGS. Between the trimmed V and J ends, which lost 2 bases and 3 bases, there was a span of 22 bases. This CDR3 spans 18 amino acids.

At least ten counts were recorded for this clone. A far larger clone is only one base removed, so a read error is likely. Other DNA sequences from this sample encode an identical CDR3 as well. The V call is TRDV1, the J call TRDJ1, with D tentatively TRDD3 (6 bases). The CDR3 totals 20 residues. Germline V gene lookup returns CDR1 TSWWSYY and CDR2 QGS. Between the trimmed V and J ends, which lost 3 bases and 0 bases, there was a span of 26 bases. The CDR3 spells CALGEARRLGDPWYTDKLIF. The CDR3 region has the DNA TGTGCTCTTGGGGAGGCTAGGAGGCTAGGGGATCCTTGGTACACCGATAAACTCATCTTT.

This clone was observed a handful of times. TCRdb records a much larger clone's protein for this DNA, with a difference at residue 3 that likely arises from a read error; the protein given is the translation of the DNA. The chain employs TRDV2 and TRDJ3, with 9 bases aligning to TRDD3. The germline V gene encodes CDR1 GEAIGNYY and CDR2 EKD. V shed 7 bases and J 0 bases; nucleotides not matched to a gene: 3. The CDR3 is made up of 16 amino acids. The CDR3 loop reads CAWDWGSSWDTRQMFF. CDR3 coding DNA: TGTGCCTGGGACTGGGGGAGCTCCTGGGACACCCGACAGATGTTTTTC.

About this clone itself: TCRdb's listed protein matches a much larger clone and diverges from this DNA's translation at residues 5 and 7, likely through a read error; the protein shown comes from the DNA. V gene TRDV3 combines with J gene TRDJ1; D is ambiguous. V lost 4 bases, J lost 0 bases, and 15 bases lay in between. Germline V gene sequence: CDR1 TVYSNPD, CDR2 GDNSRS (reference sequence). This CDR3 has 14 residues. CDR3 DNA: TGTGCCTCCCAGGTGGGTTTTTACACCGATAAACTCATCTTT. Translation: CASQVGFYTDKLIF.

Concerning this clone: The protein that TCRdb holds for this DNA derives from a much larger clone and differs from the translated DNA at residue 10, which likely indicates a read error; the protein shown here is translated from the DNA. V is TRDV3 and J is TRDJ2; maybe TRDD3 (5 bases). V lost 1 base to trimming and J lost 6 bases, with 18 bases between them. Germline V CDR1 and CDR2: TVYSNPD, GDNSRS (reference sequence). This CDR3 is 15 amino acids long. The CDR3 DNA follows: TGTGCCTTTACTCGGGTCGACCGACTGGCAGCACAACTCTTCTTT. It yields the protein CAFTRVDRLAAQLFF.